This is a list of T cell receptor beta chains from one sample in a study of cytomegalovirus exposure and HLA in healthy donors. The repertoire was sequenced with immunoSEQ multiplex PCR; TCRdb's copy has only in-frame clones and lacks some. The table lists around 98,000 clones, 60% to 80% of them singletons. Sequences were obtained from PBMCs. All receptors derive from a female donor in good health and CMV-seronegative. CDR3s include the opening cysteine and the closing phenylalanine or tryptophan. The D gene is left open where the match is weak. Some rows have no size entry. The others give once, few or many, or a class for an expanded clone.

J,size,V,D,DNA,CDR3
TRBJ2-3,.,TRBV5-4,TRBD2,TGTGCCAGCCAGGAGGCTAGCGGCCCCTTGGGCACAGATACGCAGTATTTT,CASQEASGPLGTDTQYF
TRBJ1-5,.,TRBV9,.,TGTGCCAGCAGCGTAGGGCGGAACAATCAGCCCCAGCATTTT,CASSVGRNNQPQHF
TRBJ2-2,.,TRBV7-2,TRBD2,TGTGCCAGCAGTATAGCGGGTTGGCCCGGGGAGCTGTTTTTT,CASSIAGWPGELFF
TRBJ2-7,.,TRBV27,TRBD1,TGTGCCAGCAGTCTCAACGGACAGGGAGCCTACGAGCAGTACTTC,CASSLNGQGAYEQYF
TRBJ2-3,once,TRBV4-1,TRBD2,TGCGCCAGCAGCCATCGGCTAGCGGACGATACGCAGTATTTT,CASSHRLADDTQYF
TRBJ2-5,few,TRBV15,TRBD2,TGTGCCACCAGCAGAGTTCGGGGGGGTCGAGGAGAGACCCAGTACTTC,CATSRVRGGRGETQYF
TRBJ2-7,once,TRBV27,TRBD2,TGTGCCAGCAGTTTAATCGCTAGCGGAGGCTACGAGCAGTACTTC,CASSLIASGGYEQYF
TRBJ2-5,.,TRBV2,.,TGTGCCAGCAGCGTCCAGAGCGGACAAGAGACCCAGTACTTC,CASSVQSGQETQYF
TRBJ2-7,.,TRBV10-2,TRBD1,TGCGCCAGCAGTGACCTGGACAGGGCGAAGTACTTC,CASSDLDRAKYF
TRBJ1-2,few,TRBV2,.,TGTGCCAGCAGTGCGGACAGTTATGGCTACACCTTC,CASSADSYGYTF
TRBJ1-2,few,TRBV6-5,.,TGTGCCAGCAGCACCTGGGGAGCTTCTAACTATGGCTACACCTTC,CASSTWGASNYGYTF
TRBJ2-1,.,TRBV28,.,TGTGCCAGCAGTTTTGGCGGGGAGAAGGATGATGAGCAGTTCTTC,CASSFGGEKDDEQFF
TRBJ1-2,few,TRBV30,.,TGTGCCTGGACCATGGGGGGAGGAGGGGGCTACACCTTC,CAWTMGGGGGYTF
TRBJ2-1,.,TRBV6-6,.,TGTGCCAGCAAAGGGCAGGGGAGCAGCTCCTACAATGAGCAGTTCTTC,CASKGQGSSSYNEQFF
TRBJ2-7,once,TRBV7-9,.,TGTGCCAGCAGCTTCCGGGAGACCCCCTACGAGCAGTACTTC,CASSFRETPYEQYF
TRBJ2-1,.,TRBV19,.,TGTGCCACTACTTCCCGAGTAGCGGCCTACAATGAGCAGTTCTTC,CATTSRVAAYNEQFF
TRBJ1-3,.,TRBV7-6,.,TGTGCCAGCAGCTTAGCCACCGATCCCGGGGGAAACACCATATATTTT,CASSLATDPGGNTIYF
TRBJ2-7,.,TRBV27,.,TGTGCCAGCAGTTTATTGCGGGGCGGCTACGAGCAGTACTTC,CASSLLRGGYEQYF
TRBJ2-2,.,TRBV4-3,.,TGCGCCAGCAGCCAAGATATGCGAGCCGGGGAGCTGTTTTTT,CASSQDMRAGELFF
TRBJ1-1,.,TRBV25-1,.,TGTGCCAGCAGTGATCGGCAGGGATTCGCTGAAGCTTTCTTT,CASSDRQGFAEAFF
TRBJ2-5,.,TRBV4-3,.,TGCGCCAGCAGCCCTATGGGGGGGGCCAGGGAGACCCAGTACTTC,CASSPMGGARETQYF
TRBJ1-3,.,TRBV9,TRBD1,TGTGCCAGCAGCGTAGGGGACAGTGCTGGAAACACTATATATTTT,CASSVGDSAGNTIYF
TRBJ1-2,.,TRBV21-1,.,TGTGCCAGCAGCCGAGAGGGACAGGGTTTGCCCTATGGCTACACCTTC,CASSREGQGLPYGYTF
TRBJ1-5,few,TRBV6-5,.,TGTGCCAGCAAGGGAGCTCAGGGGAATCAGCCCCAGCATTTT,CASKGAQGNQPQHF
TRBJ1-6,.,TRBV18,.,TGTGCCTCACGGCCCCGGGGGGCACGGGATAATTCACCCCTCCACTTT,CASRPRGARDNSPLHF
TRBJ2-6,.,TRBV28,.,TGTGCCAGCAGTTTATTCCCCGGGTCTGGGGCCAACGTCCTGACTTTC,CASSLFPGSGANVLTF
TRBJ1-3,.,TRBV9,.,TGTGCCAGCAGCGTAGAAGGGACAGGAAACACCATATATTTT,CASSVEGTGNTIYF
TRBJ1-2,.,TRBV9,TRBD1,TGTGCCAGCAGCGGCCGGACGGGGGACAGGGACGATGGCTACACCTTC,CASSGRTGDRDDGYTF
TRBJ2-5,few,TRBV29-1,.,TGCAGCGTTGATCAACAGCGGGAGACCCAGTACTTC,CSVDQQRETQYF
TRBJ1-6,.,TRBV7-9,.,TGTGCCAGCAGCTTAGAGGGGGATTCACCCCTCCACTTT,CASSLEGDSPLHF